This entry concerns a single T cell receptor beta chain. Its antigen remains unknown. The sample is drawn from a study of cytomegalovirus exposure and HLA in healthy donors. General study points: In a later analysis, a missense DCLRE1C variant was linked to TCR beta V- and J-gene trimming. When analyzed later, the rates of TCR association showed variation by HLA locus, with DRB1 the most and HLA-C the fewest. The study put 150 to 200 TCR beta chains on its list as cytomegalovirus-associated. Cytomegalovirus status was reportedly diagnosed by the classifier with high sensitivity and specificity.

The germline V gene encodes CDR1 GTSNPN and CDR2 SVGIG (reference sequence). The CDR3 is made up of 13 amino acids. The V end lost 2 bases, the J end lost 2 bases, and 7 bases lay between the germline ends. 13 Jbeta primers and 60 Vbeta primers were used for the PCR. Clones were sequenced by immunoSEQ multiplex PCR, and TCRdb holds only the in-frame ones, with some missing. The data hold approximately 170,000 clones, with roughly 70% observed a single time. The chain uses TRBV30 and TRBJ1-5, with D unclear. The sequencing sample was made of PBMCs. The TCR comes from a woman younger than 30 in good health and CMV-seropositive. The CDR3 sequence is CAWSLGGNQPQHF. CDR3 bases: TGTGCCTGGAGTCTGGGAGGCAATCAGCCCCAGCATTTT.